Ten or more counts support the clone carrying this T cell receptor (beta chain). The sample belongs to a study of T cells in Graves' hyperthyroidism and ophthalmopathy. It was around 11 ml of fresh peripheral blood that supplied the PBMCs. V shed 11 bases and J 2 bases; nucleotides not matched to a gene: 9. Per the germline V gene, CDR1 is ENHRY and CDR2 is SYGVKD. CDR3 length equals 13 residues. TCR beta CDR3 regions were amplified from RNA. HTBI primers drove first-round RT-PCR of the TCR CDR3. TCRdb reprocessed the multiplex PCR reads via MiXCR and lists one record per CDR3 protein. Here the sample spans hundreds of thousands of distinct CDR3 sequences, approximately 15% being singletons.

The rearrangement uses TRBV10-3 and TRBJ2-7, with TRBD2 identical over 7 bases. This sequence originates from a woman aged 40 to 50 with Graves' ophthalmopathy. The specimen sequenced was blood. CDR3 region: CALGGGPTYEQYF. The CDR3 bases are TGTGCCCTTGGCGGGGGACCTACCTACGAGCAGTACTTC.